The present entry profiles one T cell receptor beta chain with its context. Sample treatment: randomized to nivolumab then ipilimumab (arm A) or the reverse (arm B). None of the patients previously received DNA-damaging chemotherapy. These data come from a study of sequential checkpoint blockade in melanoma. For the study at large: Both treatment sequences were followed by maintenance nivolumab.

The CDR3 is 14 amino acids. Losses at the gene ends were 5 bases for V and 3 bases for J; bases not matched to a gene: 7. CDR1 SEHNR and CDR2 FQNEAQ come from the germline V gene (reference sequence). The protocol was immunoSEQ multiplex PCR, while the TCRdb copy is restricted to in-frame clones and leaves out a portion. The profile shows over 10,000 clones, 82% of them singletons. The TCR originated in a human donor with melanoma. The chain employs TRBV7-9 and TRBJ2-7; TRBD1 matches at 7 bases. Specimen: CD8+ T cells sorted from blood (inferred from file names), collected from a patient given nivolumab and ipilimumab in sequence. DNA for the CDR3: TGTGCCAGCAGCCCCCGGGACAGCATCTACGAGCAGTACTTC. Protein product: CASSPRDSIYEQYF.